This passage covers 29 T cell receptor beta chains from one sample sequenced in a study of cytomegalovirus exposure and HLA in healthy donors (dated by TCRdb to the late 2010s). Library generation was performed with the immunoSEQ multiplex PCR assay. The multiplex PCR relied on a mix of 60 forward primers for TCR Vbeta segments and 13 reverse primers for TCR Jbeta segments. TCRdb obtained this table from immuneACCESS and retained in-frame rearrangements with V and J assigned. These tables miss some clones; where compared with another copy, unresolved V genes account for less than half of the shortfall, and the remainder is unexplained. This sample's table lists about 50,000 clones. Jointly, the top ten make up about an eighth of the sample. The material sequenced was PBMCs. The origin of the receptors is a man between 18 and 29 years old in good health and CMV-seropositive.

This chain connects TRBV4-1 to TRBJ2-7, with 8 positions matching TRBD2. Germline CDR1 is MGHRA and CDR2 is YSYEKL. The CDR3 sequence is 19 residues long. V was clipped by 3 bases and J by 5 bases; unmatched bases: 21. The CDR3 protein is CASSHPTRDGRDGFHEQYF. CDR3 sequence (DNA): TGCGCCAGCAGCCATCCAACTCGTGACGGGAGGGACGGCTTCCACGAGCAGTACTTC.

Details on this clone: Other DNA sequences within the sample encode an identical CDR3. The chain joins TRBV25-1 to TRBJ2-7, with 9 bases matching TRBD1. Germline V lookup: CDR1 MGHDK, CDR2 SYGVNS. V trimming: 0 bases; J trimming: 2 bases; junction bases outside the gene matches: 5. The CDR3 is 16 residues long. CDR3 bases: TGTGCCAGCAGTGAATATGAAGGACAGGGGACCTACGAGCAGTACTTC. It yields the protein CASSEYEGQGTYEQYF.

This chain connects TRBV19 to TRBJ1-1, with 7 bases that match TRBD1. The germline V gene has CDR1 LNHDA and CDR2 SQIVND (reference sequence). After removal of 3 bases from V and 0 bases from J, the junction contained 4 bases not matched to a gene. CDR3 length: 15 residues. CDR3 coding DNA: TGTGCCAGTAGTATCCCGACAGGGCTGAACACTGAAGCTTTCTTT. As protein: CASSIPTGLNTEAFF.

V and J are TRBV30 and TRBJ2-7; 13 nucleotides match TRBD2. This CDR3 has 15 residues. After removal of 0 bases from V and 4 bases from J, the junction contained 3 bases not matched to a gene. Germline V lookup: CDR1 GTSNPN, CDR2 SVGIG (reference sequence). The CDR3 here is CAWSVLAGGIYEQYF. In DNA, the CDR3 is TGTGCCTGGAGTGTACTAGCGGGAGGGATATACGAGCAGTACTTC.

CDR3 region: CASSEWRTSTDTQYF. The CDR3 nucleotides read TGTGCCAGCAGTGAATGGAGGACTAGCACAGATACGCAGTATTTT. The gene calls are TRBV25-1 and TRBJ2-3, with D perhaps TRBD2 (5 bases). V was trimmed by 1 base and J by 0 bases, leaving 8 bases between them. Germline V CDR1 and CDR2: MGHDK, SYGVNS. The CDR3 loop spans 15 amino acids.

The rearrangement links TRBV5-1 to TRBJ1-1, with a possible D match to TRBD1 (6 bases). Germline values: CDR1 SGHRS, CDR2 YFSETQ. This CDR3 is 16 amino acids long. Trimming removed 5 bases at V and 1 base at J, with 18 bases between. CDR3 amino acids: CASRREQGRENTEAFF. The CDR3, as DNA: TGCGCCAGCAGGCGAGAACAGGGTCGGGAGAACACTGAAGCTTTCTTT.

The rearrangement joins TRBV18 to TRBJ2-1, with D unresolved. V was shortened by 3 bases and J by 4 bases, with 16 bases between the two germline ends. The CDR3 is 16 amino acids. In germline, CDR1 is KGHSH, CDR2 LQKENI. The CDR3 nucleotides are TGTGCCAGCTCACCTCTTGATAGCCCTAGATACAATGAGCAGTTCTTC. Protein: CASSPLDSPRYNEQFF.

The CDR3 DNA sequence: TGTGCCAGCAGCCAAGGACAGGGATCTCGAGAGACCCAGTACTTC. Protein product: CASSQGQGSRETQYF. This chain uses TRBV14 with TRBJ2-5; 7 nucleotides line up with TRBD1. Germline V lookup: CDR1 SGHDN, CDR2 FVKESK. The CDR3 is made up of 15 amino acids. Unmatched junction bases numbered 6, after V lost 1 base and J lost 4 bases.

V gene TRBV23-1 combines with J gene TRBJ2-7; the D is unclear. TRBV23-1 is identified as an open reading frame with a role that is uncertain. This CDR3 region has 15 residues. V lost 1 base to trimming and J lost 2 bases, with 12 bases between them. The CDR3 DNA is TGCGCCAGCAGTCAATGTAATAGCCAAGCCTACGAGCAGTACTTC. Its protein product is CASSQCNSQAYEQYF.

V usage is TRBV7-6 and J usage is TRBJ1-5; D not certain. Trimming removed 4 bases at V and 4 bases at J, with 8 bases between. The CDR3 spans 13 residues. Per the germline V gene, CDR1 is SGHVS and CDR2 is FNYEAQ. The CDR3 DNA is TGTGCCAGCAGCTCACAAGAAAATCAGCCCCAGCATTTT. This codes for CASSSQENQPQHF.

The chain joins TRBV5-1 to TRBJ2-3; 11 bases match TRBD1. Germline lookup yields CDR1 SGHRS and CDR2 YFSETQ. CDR3 size: 14 residues. The junction had 2 bases not matched to a gene; V was cut back by 4 bases and J by 4 bases. The DNA for the CDR3 is TGCGCCAGCAGCCCGGGACAGGGGGCAGATACGCAGTATTTT. Encoded protein: CASSPGQGADTQYF.

This sequence joins TRBV9 and TRBJ1-5; no definite D call. Germline CDR1 SGDLS, CDR2 YYNGEE. This CDR3 comprises 14 residues. The V and J ends lost 4 bases and 0 bases respectively, with 8 bases between them. CDR3 region: CASSPSISNQPQHF. The CDR3 nucleotides are TGTGCCAGCAGCCCCAGTATTAGCAATCAGCCCCAGCATTTT. Together with reference TRBV9 and TRBJ1-5, the CDR3 gives the full variable domain: DSGVTQTPKHLITATGQRVTLRCSPRSGDLSVYWYQQSLDQGLQFLIQYYNGEERAKGNILERFSAQQFPDLHSELNLSSLELGDSALYFCASSPSISNQPQHFGDGTRLSIL.

The gene calls are TRBV7-2 and TRBJ1-5; no reliable D call. In germline, CDR1 is SGHTA, CDR2 FQGNSA. Trimming took off 5 bases at V and 7 bases at J, with 12 bases between the two ends. The CDR3 loop spans 13 amino acids. The CDR3 coding sequence is TGTGCCAGCAGCCCCTGGAGGGAGCAGCCCCAGCATTTT. It yields the protein CASSPWREQPQHF.

For this clone: A junction end diverges from the germline sequence, so it may reflect a read error. This chain links TRBV5-1 with TRBJ2-2, with D tentatively TRBD1 (6 bases). CDR3 length equals 15 residues. Germline-derived CDR1 and CDR2 are SGHRS and YFSETQ. The CDR3 sequence is CASSSGTLGVGELLF. The DNA for the CDR3 is TGCGCCAGCAGCTCTGGGACATTGGGAGTCGGGGAGCTGCTTTTT.

The V and J genes are TRBV19 and TRBJ1-2, with D perhaps TRBD1 (6 bases). Trimming pared 1 base from V and 7 bases from J, leaving 19 bases between. Germline V gene sequence: CDR1 LNHDA, CDR2 SQIVND (reference sequence). This CDR3 contains 16 residues. The CDR3 loop reads CASSIVPRQVLGGYTF. The DNA for the CDR3 is TGTGCCAGTAGTATAGTCCCTCGACAGGTCTTGGGTGGCTACACCTTC.

V and J are TRBV7-9 and TRBJ2-7; TRBD2 matches 9 bases. V was pared by 3 bases and J by 2 bases, with 8 bases of the junction left unmatched. This CDR3 has 16 residues. Germline V gene data show CDR1 as SEHNR and CDR2 as FQNEAQ (reference sequence). The CDR3: CASSFAGGRGAYEQYF. The CDR3 DNA sequence: TGTGCCAGCAGCTTCGCGGGAGGGCGGGGGGCCTACGAGCAGTACTTC. The entire variable domain, with the rest obtained from reference TRBV7-9 and TRBJ2-7, is as follows: DTGVSQNPRHKITKRGQNVTFRCDPISEHNRLYWYRQTLGQGPEFLTYFQNEAQLEKSRLLSDRFSAERPKGSFSTLEIQRTEQGDSAMYLCASSFAGGRGAYEQYFGPGTRLTVT.

The rearrangement uses TRBV9 and TRBJ2-5, with D possibly being TRBD1 (6 bases). V lost 4 bases to trimming and J lost 5 bases, with 18 bases between them. The germline V gene encodes CDR1 SGDLS and CDR2 YYNGEE. This CDR3 contains 15 residues. The CDR3 bases are TGTGCCAGCAGCCCCCACAGGGTTGGAGAGGAGACCCAGTACTTC. Translated: CASSPHRVGEETQYF.

The chain is built from TRBV30 and TRBJ2-5, with TRBD2 as a possible D gene (7 bases). The J call may be wrong; the DNA end is better matched by TRBJ2-7. Germline V lookup: CDR1 GTSNPN, CDR2 SVGIG (reference sequence). The CDR3 runs to 14 residues. DNA for the CDR3: TGTGCCTGGACCTCTCGGGGGGCAGCCTACGAGCAGTACTTC. Translation gives CAWTSRGAAYEQYF.

The CDR3 DNA sequence: TGTGCCAGCAGCCAGGGAGACGAGCAGTTCTTC. This encodes CASSQGDEQFF. The J gene is TRBJ2-1, the V gene TRBV16; a weak D match, TRBD2 (5 bases). Trimming pared 3 bases from V and 10 bases from J, leaving 7 bases between. Germline V gene sequence: CDR1 KGHSY, CDR2 FQNENV. The CDR3 totals 11 residues. Full variable domain (rest looked up from reference TRBV16 and TRBJ2-1): GEEVAQTPKHLVRGEGQKAKLYCAPIKGHSYVFWYQQVLKNEFKFLISFQNENVFDETGMPKERFSAKCLPNSPCSLEIQATKLEDSAVYFCASSQGDEQFFGPGTRLTVL.

V gene TRBV27 combines with J gene TRBJ2-2; possible D gene TRBD2, 6 bases. Germline V gives CDR1 MNHEY, CDR2 SMNVEV (reference sequence). V lost 6 bases and J lost 1, with 12 bases in between. The CDR3 contains 15 residues. Here the CDR3 DNA reads TGTGCCAGCAGCCGGGACTCACGGAACACCGGGGAGCTGTTTTTT. The encoded protein is CASSRDSRNTGELFF.

V usage is TRBV7-9 and J usage is TRBJ1-6, with D hard to call. Germline CDR1 reads SEHNR; CDR2 reads FQNEAQ (reference sequence). CDR3 length equals 14 residues. With 7 bases removed from V and 5 bases from J, the gap between germline ends came to 12 bases. CDR3 DNA sequence: TGTGCCAGCACCGTTAGCGGGAATAATTCACCCCTCCACTTT. This encodes CASTVSGNNSPLHF.

The chain carries TRBV11-2 and TRBJ1-4; D is possibly TRBD1 (5 bases). Germline V gene sequence: CDR1 SGHAT, CDR2 FQNNGV. This CDR3 spans 15 amino acids. V was clipped by 0 bases and J by 8 bases, with 13 bases between them. CDR3 bases: TGTGCCAGCAGCTTAGATCTGGGGGAGGGAGAAAAACTGTTTTTT. Its protein product is CASSLDLGEGEKLFF.

The rearrangement uses TRBV13 and TRBJ2-7; D might be TRBD2 (5 bases). The ends were cut back, 4 bases at V and 4 bases at J, with 20 bases in the middle. The CDR3 is 16 amino acids. The germline gives CDR1 PRHDT, CDR2 FYEKMQ (reference sequence). This chain's CDR3 is CASSYATGIERYEQYF. DNA of the CDR3: TGTGCCAGCAGCTACGCGACCGGGATTGAGAGATACGAGCAGTACTTC.

V gene TRBV25-1 combines with J gene TRBJ1-5, with 8 nucleotides matching TRBD1. CDR3 length: 16 residues. The trim removed 2 bases at V and 2 bases at J, leaving 5 bases unmatched. The germline gives CDR1 MGHDK, CDR2 SYGVNS. The CDR3 DNA reads TGTGCCAGCAGTGAACTTTCGACAGGGGGCAATCAGCCCCAGCATTTT. This codes for CASSELSTGGNQPQHF.

In DNA, the CDR3 is TGTGCCTGTCCTAGACAGGATTTCTCCTACGAGCAGTACTTC. Protein sequence: CACPRQDFSYEQYF. This chain joins TRBV30 and TRBJ2-7; D possibly corresponds to TRBD1 (6 bases). The CDR3 covers 14 residues. The germline gives CDR1 GTSNPN, CDR2 SVGIG (reference sequence). V was pared by 6 bases and J by 0 bases, with 15 bases between.

V is TRBV27 and J is TRBJ2-3, with 10 bases lining up with TRBD1. From germline, CDR1 is MNHEY and CDR2 SMNVEV (reference sequence). Trimming cost V 6 bases and J 0 bases; bases outside gene matches: 6. The CDR3 covers 16 residues. This CDR3 is CASRRGDRGSTDTQYF. DNA for the CDR3: TGTGCCAGCAGAAGGGGGGACAGGGGTAGCACAGATACGCAGTATTTT.

This chain connects TRBV6-5 to TRBJ2-7; TRBD2 agrees at 7 bases. The V gene end was trimmed by 6 bases and the J gene end by 2 bases; junction bases not matched to a gene: 10. CDR3 length equals 15 residues. The germline V gene encodes CDR1 MNHEY and CDR2 SVGAGI. The CDR3 DNA sequence: TGTGCCAGCAGACGGCTAGCGGACGTCCCCTACGAGCAGTACTTC. This codes for CASRRLADVPYEQYF.

This rearrangement joins TRBV6-5 to TRBJ2-7; D uncertain. V lost 4 bases to trimming and J lost 6 bases, with 7 bases between them. The CDR3 has 11 residues. The germline CDR1 and CDR2 sequences are MNHEY and SVGAGI. The CDR3 DNA sequence: TGTGCCAGCAGTTCCCTCCGCGAGCAGTACTTC. Protein product: CASSSLREQYF.

The V and J genes are TRBV30 and TRBJ1-2; D call uncertain. V was cut by 6 bases and J by 5 bases, with 10 bases left in between. The CDR3 consists of 11 residues. Germline values: CDR1 GTSNPN, CDR2 SVGIG (reference sequence). The CDR3 here is CACIRGYGYTF. The CDR3 DNA reads TGTGCCTGTATCCGGGGATATGGCTACACCTTC. Combining the CDR3 with reference TRBV30 and TRBJ1-2 gives the whole variable domain SQTIHQWPATLVQPVGSPLSLECTVEGTSNPNLYWYRQAAGRGLQLLFYSVGIGQISSEVPQNLSASRPQDRQFILSSKKLLLSDSGFYLCACIRGYGYTFGSGTRLTVV.